This TCR beta chain stems from a study of technical replicates of blood from a few donors. Sequenced by immunoSEQ multiplex PCR; TCRdb stores in-frame clones only, minus some. Among 65,000 to 85,000 clones listed, over 90% were seen once. The CDR3 extends over 17 amino acids. Germline V CDR1 and CDR2: KGHSH, LQKENI. V lost 4 bases and J 0 bases, leaving 15 bases between the germline ends. The clonotype originates from a human donor in good health. The sample taken for sequencing was T cells isolated from PBMCs. The J gene is TRBJ1-4, the V gene TRBV18; D possibly corresponds to TRBD1 (5 bases). CDR3 loop: CASSLTTDRATNEKLFF. CDR3 DNA sequence: TGTGCCAGCTCACTAACTACTGACAGAGCAACTAATGAAAAACTGTTTTTT.